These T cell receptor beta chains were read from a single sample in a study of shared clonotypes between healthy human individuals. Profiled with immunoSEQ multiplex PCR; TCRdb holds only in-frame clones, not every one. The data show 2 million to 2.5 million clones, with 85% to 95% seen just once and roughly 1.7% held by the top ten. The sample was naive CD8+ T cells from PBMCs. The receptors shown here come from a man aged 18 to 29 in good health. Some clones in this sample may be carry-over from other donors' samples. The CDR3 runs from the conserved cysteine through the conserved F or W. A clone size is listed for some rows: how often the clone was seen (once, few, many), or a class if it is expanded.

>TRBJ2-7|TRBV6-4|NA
CASSERGRRREQYF
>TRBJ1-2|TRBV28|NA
CASRSTGYYGYTF
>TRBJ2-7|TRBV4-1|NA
CASSQGLEYEQYF
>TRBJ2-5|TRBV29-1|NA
CSTRRNQETQYF
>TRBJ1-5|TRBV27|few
CASRTGSQPQHF
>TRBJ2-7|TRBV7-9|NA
CASSLVSGPYEQYF
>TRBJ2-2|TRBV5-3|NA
CARSPEGIRMGTGELFF
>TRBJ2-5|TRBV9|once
CASSVYDRGETQYF
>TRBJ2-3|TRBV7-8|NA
CASSLSWTSGRYTQYF
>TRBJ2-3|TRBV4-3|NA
CASSPDRSTDTQYF
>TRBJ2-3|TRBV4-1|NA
CASSQVTGRTDTQYF
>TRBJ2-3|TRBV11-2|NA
CASSLGLAITDTQYF
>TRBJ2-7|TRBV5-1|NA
CASSLRNNYEQYF
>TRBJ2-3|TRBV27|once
CASSLIYPREGPDTQYF
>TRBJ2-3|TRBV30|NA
CAHTTSGTRTDTQYF
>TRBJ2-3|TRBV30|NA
CAWSPASGLADTQYF
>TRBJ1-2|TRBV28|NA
CASSFAGSYGYTF
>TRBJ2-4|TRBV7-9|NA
CASSLWTGKNIQYF
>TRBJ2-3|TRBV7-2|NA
CASSPSSSWWDTQYF
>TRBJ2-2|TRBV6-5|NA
CASSFSSGTGELFF
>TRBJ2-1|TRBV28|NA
CASRPVVDPSYNEQFF
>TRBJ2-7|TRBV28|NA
CASSSLTGPRSYEQYF
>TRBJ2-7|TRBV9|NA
CASSVGGGRVFEQYF